These T cell receptor beta chains were read from a single sample in a study of control samples from healthy donors and cancer patients. Libraries were prepared by immunoSEQ multiplex PCR; TCRdb keeps only in-frame clonotypes and omits some of them. The repertoire holds roughly 80,000 clones, with roughly 89% as singletons. Sequenced: blood. The receptors stem from a man aged 45-65 years in good health. Each CDR3 is given with its conserved first and last residue. Fields, in order: clone size, J gene, D gene, V gene, CDR3 protein, CDR3 DNA. D genes are given only for firm matches. Clone size is shown for a subset of rows, as once, few, many or a class of expanded clone.

>.|TRBJ2-2|.|TRBV9
CASSVGGVTGELFF
TGTGCCAGCAGCGTAGGAGGGGTCACCGGGGAGCTGTTTTTT
>.|TRBJ1-2|.|TRBV7-9
CASIGLRNYGYTF
TGTGCCAGCATCGGACTCCGCAACTATGGCTACACCTTC
>once|TRBJ2-3|.|TRBV7-3
CASSLMGTHGVDTQYF
TGTGCCAGCAGCTTAATGGGGACTCACGGGGTAGATACGCAGTATTTT
>few|TRBJ2-2|.|TRBV19
CASSAGLGVTGELFF
TGTGCCAGTAGCGCAGGGTTGGGGGTTACCGGGGAGCTGTTTTTT
>.|TRBJ1-3|.|TRBV3-1/TRBV3-2
CASSLRENGNTIYF
TGTGCCAGCAGCCTCAGGGAAAATGGAAACACCATATATTTT
>.|TRBJ1-2|TRBD1|TRBV27
CASSLTQGAGGYTF
TGTGCCAGCAGTTTAACACAGGGGGCAGGTGGCTACACCTTC
>.|TRBJ1-1|.|TRBV3-1/TRBV3-2
CASSPGGTEAFF
TGTGCCAGCAGCCCGGGAGGCACTGAAGCTTTCTTT
>.|TRBJ2-5|.|TRBV6-5
CASRGWGDTQETQYF
TGTGCCAGCAGGGGGTGGGGGGACACCCAAGAGACCCAGTACTTC
>.|TRBJ1-1|.|TRBV19
CASSIQAGRNTEAFF
TGTGCCAGTAGTATTCAGGCAGGGCGGAACACTGAAGCTTTCTTT
>.|TRBJ1-5|.|TRBV19
CASTWGGDQPQHF
TGTGCCAGTACCTGGGGGGGAGATCAGCCCCAGCATTTT
>few|TRBJ2-7|.|TRBV19
CASSTTGTMYEQYF
TGTGCCAGTAGCACGACAGGTACAATGTACGAGCAGTACTTC
>.|TRBJ1-2|.|TRBV5-6
CASSFQGLHGYTF
TGTGCCAGCAGCTTCCAGGGTCTACATGGCTACACCTTC
>.|TRBJ1-6|TRBD1|TRBV7-3
CASSQGRNSPLHF
TGTGCCAGCTCACAGGGGCGGAATTCACCCCTCCACTTT
>.|TRBJ1-3|.|TRBV11-3
CASSLAPLRDSGNTIYF
TGTGCCAGCAGCTTAGCCCCCCTCAGGGACTCTGGAAACACCATATATTTT
>many|TRBJ2-2|.|TRBV5-1
CASSLIQGVTGELFF
TGCGCCAGCAGCTTGATTCAGGGAGTCACCGGGGAGCTGTTTTTT
>.|TRBJ1-1|TRBD1|TRBV7-3
CASSLMSRGRSNTEAFF
TGTGCCAGCAGCTTAATGTCCAGGGGGCGATCGAACACTGAAGCTTTCTTT
>.|TRBJ1-4|TRBD1|TRBV19
CASSNDRAKLFF
TGTGCCAGTAGTAACGACAGGGCAAAACTGTTTTTT
>.|TRBJ2-1|TRBD2|TRBV7-3
CASSLTSGGVYEQFF
TGTGCCAGCAGCTTAACTAGCGGGGGAGTCTATGAGCAGTTCTTC
>.|TRBJ1-4|TRBD1|TRBV15
CATSRVTGELRDEKLFF
TGTGCCACCAGCAGAGTAACAGGGGAACTTCGAGATGAAAAACTGTTTTTT
>.|TRBJ2-1|.|TRBV7-9
CASSDRAAWDNEQFF
TGTGCCAGCAGCGACCGTGCCGCATGGGACAATGAGCAGTTCTTC
>.|TRBJ1-2|.|TRBV6-1
CASSEWSQRPTAYGYTF
TGTGCCAGCAGTGAATGGTCCCAACGCCCGACGGCCTATGGCTACACCTTC
>.|TRBJ1-5|.|TRBV6-5
CASRETGMEPQHF
TGTGCCAGCAGGGAGACAGGAATGGAGCCCCAGCATTTT
>.|TRBJ2-3|TRBD1|TRBV5-6
CASSPAGTGLSSSTDTQYF
TGTGCCAGCAGCCCGGCCGGGACAGGGTTAAGTTCCAGCACAGATACGCAGTATTTT
>.|TRBJ1-1|.|TRBV30
CAWSWDPNTEAFF
TGTGCCTGGAGTTGGGATCCCAACACTGAAGCTTTCTTT
>.|TRBJ2-1|.|TRBV5-1
CASSTGQRYNEQFF
TGCGCCAGCAGCACCGGACAGCGATACAATGAGCAGTTCTTC
>.|TRBJ1-1|TRBD1|TRBV2
CASETGQGNTEAFF
TGTGCCAGCGAGACAGGGCAAGGGAACACTGAAGCTTTCTTT